This T cell receptor beta chain was obtained from a study of T cell changes during pregnancy in multiple sclerosis. The V end lost 5 bases, the J end lost 10 bases, and 24 bases lay between the germline ends. Germline-derived CDR1 and CDR2 are MNHEY and SMNVEV (reference sequence). The CDR3 length is 17 residues. Method: immunoSEQ multiplex PCR; TCRdb's copy keeps in-frame clones and lacks some. The sample contains tens of thousands of clones, approximately 90% of which appear only once. This receptor was identified in a female donor with multiple sclerosis, enrolled in a pregnancy study. V usage is TRBV27 and J usage is TRBJ1-6, with TRBD1 as a possible D gene (5 bases). The source material was peripheral blood, sampled after pregnancy. The CDR3 coding sequence is TGTGCCAGCAGTCCGTGGGGACTCCAACGCCGGTGGTCACCCCTCCACTTT. As protein: CASSPWGLQRRWSPLHF.